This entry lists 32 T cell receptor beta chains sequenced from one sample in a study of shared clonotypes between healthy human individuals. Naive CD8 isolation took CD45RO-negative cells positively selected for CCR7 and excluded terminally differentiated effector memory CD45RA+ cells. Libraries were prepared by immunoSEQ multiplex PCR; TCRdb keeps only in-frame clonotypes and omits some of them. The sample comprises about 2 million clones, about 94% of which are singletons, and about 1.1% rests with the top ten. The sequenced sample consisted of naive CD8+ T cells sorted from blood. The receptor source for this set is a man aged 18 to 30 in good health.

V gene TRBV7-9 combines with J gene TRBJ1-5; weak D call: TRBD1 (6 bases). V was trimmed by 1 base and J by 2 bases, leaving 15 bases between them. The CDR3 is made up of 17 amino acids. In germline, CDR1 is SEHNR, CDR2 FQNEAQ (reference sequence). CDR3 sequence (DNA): TGTGCCAGCAGCTTAGGGGAGGGGACAAATGGCAATCAGCCCCAGCATTTT. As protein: CASSLGEGTNGNQPQHF.

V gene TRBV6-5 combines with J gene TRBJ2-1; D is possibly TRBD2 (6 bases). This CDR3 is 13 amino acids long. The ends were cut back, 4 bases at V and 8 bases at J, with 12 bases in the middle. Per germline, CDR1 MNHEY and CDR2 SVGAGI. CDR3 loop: CASSSSSVYEQFF. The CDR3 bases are TGTGCCAGCAGTTCCTCTAGCGTCTATGAGCAGTTCTTC.

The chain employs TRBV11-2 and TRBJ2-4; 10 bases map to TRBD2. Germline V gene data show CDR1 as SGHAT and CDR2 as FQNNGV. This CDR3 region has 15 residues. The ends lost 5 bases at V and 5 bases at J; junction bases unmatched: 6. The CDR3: CASSPLAGGENIQYF. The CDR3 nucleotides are TGTGCCAGCAGCCCGTTAGCGGGGGGCGAAAACATTCAGTACTTC.

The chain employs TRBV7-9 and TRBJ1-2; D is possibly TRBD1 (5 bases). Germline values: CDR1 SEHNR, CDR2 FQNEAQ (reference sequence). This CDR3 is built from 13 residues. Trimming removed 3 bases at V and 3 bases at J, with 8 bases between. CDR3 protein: CASSFGGDYGYTF. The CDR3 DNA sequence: TGTGCCAGCAGCTTTGGGGGGGACTATGGCTACACCTTC.

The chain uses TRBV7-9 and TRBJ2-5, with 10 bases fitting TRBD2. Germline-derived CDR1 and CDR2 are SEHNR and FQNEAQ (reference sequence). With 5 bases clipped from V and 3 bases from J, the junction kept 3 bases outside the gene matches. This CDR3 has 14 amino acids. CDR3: CASSVTSGEETQYF. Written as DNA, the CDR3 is TGTGCCAGCAGCGTCACTAGCGGGGAAGAGACCCAGTACTTC.

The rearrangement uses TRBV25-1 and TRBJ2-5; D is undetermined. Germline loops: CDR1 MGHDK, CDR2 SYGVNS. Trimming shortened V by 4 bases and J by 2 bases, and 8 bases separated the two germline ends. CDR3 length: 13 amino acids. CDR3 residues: CASSGWFQETQYF. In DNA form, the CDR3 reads TGTGCCAGCAGTGGATGGTTTCAAGAGACCCAGTACTTC. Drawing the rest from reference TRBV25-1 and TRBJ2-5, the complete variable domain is EADIYQTPRYLVIGTGKKITLECSQTMGHDKMYWYQQDPGMELHLIHYSYGVNSTEKGDLSSESTVSRIRTEHFPLTLESARPSHTSQYLCASSGWFQETQYFGPGTRLLVL.

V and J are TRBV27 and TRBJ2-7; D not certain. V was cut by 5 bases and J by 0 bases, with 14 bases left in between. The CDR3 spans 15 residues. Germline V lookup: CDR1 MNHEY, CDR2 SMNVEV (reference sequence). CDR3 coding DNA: TGTGCCAGCAGTCCAAAGGGCGCCGCCTCCTACGAGCAGTACTTC. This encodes CASSPKGAASYEQYF.

CDR3 loop: CASSQDLPTDSNQPQHF. DNA of the CDR3: TGCGCCAGCAGCCAAGATCTCCCAACAGATAGCAATCAGCCCCAGCATTTT. The chain is built from TRBV4-3 and TRBJ1-5; D gene ambiguous. Germline CDR1 LGHNA, CDR2 YSLEER. This CDR3 has 17 amino acids. Trimming took 0 bases from V and 0 from J, leaving 12 bases between them.

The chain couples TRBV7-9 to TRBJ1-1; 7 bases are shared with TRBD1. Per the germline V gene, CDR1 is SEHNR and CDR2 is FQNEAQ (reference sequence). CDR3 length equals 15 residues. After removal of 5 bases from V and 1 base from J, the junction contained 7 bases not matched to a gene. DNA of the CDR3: TGTGCCAGCAGCCCCTCGACAGGGAGGAACACTGAAGCTTTCTTT. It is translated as CASSPSTGRNTEAFF. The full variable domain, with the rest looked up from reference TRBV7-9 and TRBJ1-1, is DTGVSQNPRHKITKRGQNVTFRCDPISEHNRLYWYRQTLGQGPEFLTYFQNEAQLEKSRLLSDRFSAERPKGSFSTLEIQRTEQGDSAMYLCASSPSTGRNTEAFFGQGTRLTVV.

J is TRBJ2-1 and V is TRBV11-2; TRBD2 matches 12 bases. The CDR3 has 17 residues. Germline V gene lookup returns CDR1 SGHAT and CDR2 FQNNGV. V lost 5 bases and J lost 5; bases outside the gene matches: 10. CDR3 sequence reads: CASSATSGGTPDNEQFF. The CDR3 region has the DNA TGTGCCAGCAGCGCCACTAGCGGGGGGACTCCCGACAATGAGCAGTTCTTC. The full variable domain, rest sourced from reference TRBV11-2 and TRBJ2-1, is EAGVAQSPRYKIIEKRQSVAFWCNPISGHATLYWYQQILGQGPKLLIQFQNNGVVDDSQLPKDRFSAERLKGVDSTLKIQPAKLEDSAVYLCASSATSGGTPDNEQFFGPGTRLTVL.

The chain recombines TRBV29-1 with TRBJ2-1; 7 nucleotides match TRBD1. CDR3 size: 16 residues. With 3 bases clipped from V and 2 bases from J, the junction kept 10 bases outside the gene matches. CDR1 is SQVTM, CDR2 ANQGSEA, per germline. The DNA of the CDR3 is TGCAGCGTTGAGCGCCTTAGACAGGGCACCTACAATGAGCAGTTCTTC. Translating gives CSVERLRQGTYNEQFF.

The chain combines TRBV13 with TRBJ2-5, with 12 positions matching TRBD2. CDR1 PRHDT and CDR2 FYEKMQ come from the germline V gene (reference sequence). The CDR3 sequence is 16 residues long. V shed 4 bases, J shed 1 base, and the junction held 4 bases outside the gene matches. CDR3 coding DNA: TGTGCCAGCAGCTATCGGACTAGCGGGACCCAAGAGACCCAGTACTTC. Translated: CASSYRTSGTQETQYF.

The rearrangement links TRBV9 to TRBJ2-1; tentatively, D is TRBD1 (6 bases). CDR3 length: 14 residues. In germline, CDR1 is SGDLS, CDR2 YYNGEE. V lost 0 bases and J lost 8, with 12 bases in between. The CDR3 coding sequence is TGTGCCAGCAGCGTAGGGGGGCTGGTTCATGAGCAGTTCTTC. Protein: CASSVGGLVHEQFF.

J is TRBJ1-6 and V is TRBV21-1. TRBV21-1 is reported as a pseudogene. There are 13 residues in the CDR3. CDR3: CASTRRCGTGTRF. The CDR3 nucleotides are TGTGCCAGCACCCGCCGCTGTGGAACCGGGACCCGATTT.

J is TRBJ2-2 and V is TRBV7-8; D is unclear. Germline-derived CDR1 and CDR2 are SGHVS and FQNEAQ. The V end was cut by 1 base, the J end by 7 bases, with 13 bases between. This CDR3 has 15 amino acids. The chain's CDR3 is CASSLVLRSDGELFF. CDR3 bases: TGTGCCAGCAGCTTAGTATTACGGTCAGACGGGGAGCTGTTTTTT.

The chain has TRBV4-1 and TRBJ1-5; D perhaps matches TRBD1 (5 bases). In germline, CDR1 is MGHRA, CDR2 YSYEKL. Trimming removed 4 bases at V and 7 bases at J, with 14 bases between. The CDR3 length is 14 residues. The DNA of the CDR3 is TGCGCCAGCAGCCCCCCGGGACTCCAGCAGCCCCAGCATTTT. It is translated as CASSPPGLQQPQHF.

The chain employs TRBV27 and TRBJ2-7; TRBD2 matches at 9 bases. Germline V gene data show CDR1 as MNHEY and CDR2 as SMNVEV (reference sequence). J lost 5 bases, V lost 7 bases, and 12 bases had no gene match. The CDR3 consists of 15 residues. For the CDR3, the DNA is TGTGCCAGCACCCGTGGGGGCGGGAGGGCCGACGAGCAGTACTTC. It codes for CASTRGGGRADEQYF.

CDR3 amino acids: CASSLFANTEAFF. CDR3 nucleotide sequence: TGTGCCAGCAGCTTATTTGCGAACACTGAAGCTTTCTTT. The chain employs TRBV7-3 and TRBJ1-1; D call uncertain. The germline gives CDR1 SGHTA, CDR2 FQGTGA. The CDR3 covers 13 residues. V was pared by 2 bases and J by 1 base, with 5 bases between.

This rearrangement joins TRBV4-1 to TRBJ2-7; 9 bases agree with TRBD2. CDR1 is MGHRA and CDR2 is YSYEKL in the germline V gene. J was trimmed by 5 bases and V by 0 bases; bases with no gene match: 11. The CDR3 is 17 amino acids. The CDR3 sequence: CASSQEGPSGEGDEQYF. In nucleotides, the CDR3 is TGCGCCAGCAGCCAAGAGGGACCTAGCGGGGAGGGGGACGAGCAGTACTTC.

As DNA, the CDR3 is TGTGCCAGCAGTTTATTGTCAGGGGGCCGCACAGATACGCAGTATTTT. This encodes CASSLLSGGRTDTQYF. The V gene is TRBV27, the J gene TRBJ2-3; TRBD1 agrees at 8 bases. There are 16 residues in the CDR3. The germline gives CDR1 MNHEY, CDR2 SMNVEV (reference sequence). The V and J ends lost 1 base and 1 base, in that order; junction bases with no gene match: 4.

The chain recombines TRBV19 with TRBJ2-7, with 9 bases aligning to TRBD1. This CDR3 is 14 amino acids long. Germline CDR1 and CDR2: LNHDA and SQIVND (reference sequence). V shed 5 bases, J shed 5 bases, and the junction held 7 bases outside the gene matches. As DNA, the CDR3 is TGTGCCAGTAGTGGAGGGGGACAGGGAGACGAGCAGTACTTC. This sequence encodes CASSGGGQGDEQYF.

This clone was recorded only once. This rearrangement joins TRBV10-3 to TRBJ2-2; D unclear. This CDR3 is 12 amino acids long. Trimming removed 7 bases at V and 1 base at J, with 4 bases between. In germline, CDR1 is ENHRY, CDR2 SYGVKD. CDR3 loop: CAITLNTGELFF. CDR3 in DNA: TGTGCCATCACGCTGAACACCGGGGAGCTGTTTTTT.

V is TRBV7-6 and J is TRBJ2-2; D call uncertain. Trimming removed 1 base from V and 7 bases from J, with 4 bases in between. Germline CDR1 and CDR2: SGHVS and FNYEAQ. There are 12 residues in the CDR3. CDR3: CASSLVNGELFF. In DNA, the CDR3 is TGTGCCAGCAGCTTAGTGAACGGGGAGCTGTTTTTT.

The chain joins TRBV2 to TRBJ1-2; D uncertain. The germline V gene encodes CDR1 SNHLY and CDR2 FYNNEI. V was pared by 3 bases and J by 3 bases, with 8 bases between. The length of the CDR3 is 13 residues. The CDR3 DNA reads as TGTGCCAGCAGTGACTCCCAATACTATGGCTACACCTTC. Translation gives CASSDSQYYGYTF. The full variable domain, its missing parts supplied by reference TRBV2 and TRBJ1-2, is EPEVTQTPSHQVTQMGQEVILRCVPISNHLYFYWYRQILGQKVEFLVSFYNNEISEKSEIFDDQFSVERPDGSNFTLKIRSTKLEDSAMYFCASSDSQYYGYTFGSGTRLTVV.

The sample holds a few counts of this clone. The CDR3 sequence is CASSYASFGTQHF. The CDR3 DNA is TGTGCCAGCAGTTACGCGAGCTTCGGGACCCAGCATTTT. V gene TRBV6-5 combines with J gene TRBJ1-5, with D unresolved. V lost 2 bases, J lost 11 bases, and 13 bases lay in between. Per the germline V gene, CDR1 is MNHEY and CDR2 is SVGAGI. The CDR3 runs 13 residues.

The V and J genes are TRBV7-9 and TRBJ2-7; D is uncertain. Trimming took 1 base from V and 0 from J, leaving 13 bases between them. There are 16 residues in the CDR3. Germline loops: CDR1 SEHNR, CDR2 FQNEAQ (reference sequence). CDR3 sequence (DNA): TGTGCCAGCAGCTTAGTGAACGCAGATCCCTCCTACGAGCAGTACTTC. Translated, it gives CASSLVNADPSYEQYF.

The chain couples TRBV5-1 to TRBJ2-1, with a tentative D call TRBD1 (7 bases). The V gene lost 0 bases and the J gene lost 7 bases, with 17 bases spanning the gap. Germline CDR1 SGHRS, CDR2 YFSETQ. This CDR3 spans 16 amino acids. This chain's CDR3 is CASSLVWQGGTNEQFF. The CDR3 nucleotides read TGCGCCAGCAGCTTGGTGTGGCAGGGGGGAACAAATGAGCAGTTCTTC. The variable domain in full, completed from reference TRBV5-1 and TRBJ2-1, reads KAGVTQTPRYLIKTRGQQVTLSCSPISGHRSVSWYQQTPGQGLQFLFEYFSETQRNKGNFPGRFSGRQFSNSRSEMNVSTLELGDSALYLCASSLVWQGGTNEQFFGPGTRLTVL.

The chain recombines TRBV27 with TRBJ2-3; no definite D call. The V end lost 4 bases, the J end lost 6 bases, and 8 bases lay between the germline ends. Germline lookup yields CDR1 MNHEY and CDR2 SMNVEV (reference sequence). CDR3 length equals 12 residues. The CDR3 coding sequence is TGTGCCAGCAGTTCTATTTCGGATACGCAGTATTTT. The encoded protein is CASSSISDTQYF.

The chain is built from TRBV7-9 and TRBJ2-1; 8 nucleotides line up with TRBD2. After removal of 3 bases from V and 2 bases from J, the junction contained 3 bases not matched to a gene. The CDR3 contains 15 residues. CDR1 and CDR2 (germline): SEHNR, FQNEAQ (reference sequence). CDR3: CASSFLRGAYNEQFF. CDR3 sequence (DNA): TGTGCCAGCAGCTTTTTGCGGGGGGCCTACAATGAGCAGTTCTTC.

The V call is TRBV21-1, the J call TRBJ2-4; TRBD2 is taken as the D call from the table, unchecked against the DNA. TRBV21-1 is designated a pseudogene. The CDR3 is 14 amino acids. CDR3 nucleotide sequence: TGTGCCAGCACCCGCCCGGGGTATAGGAACATTCAGTACTTC. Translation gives CASTRPGYRNIQYF.

The CDR3, as DNA: TGTGCCAGCAGTTTACAGGGGGCGCGGGAGACCCAGTACTTC. This translates into CASSLQGARETQYF. The chain carries TRBV28 and TRBJ2-5; the match to TRBD1 covers 8 bases. With V trimmed by 2 bases and J by 5 bases, 4 bases remained unmatched. Germline CDR1 MDHEN, CDR2 SYDVKM. The CDR3 extends over 14 amino acids.

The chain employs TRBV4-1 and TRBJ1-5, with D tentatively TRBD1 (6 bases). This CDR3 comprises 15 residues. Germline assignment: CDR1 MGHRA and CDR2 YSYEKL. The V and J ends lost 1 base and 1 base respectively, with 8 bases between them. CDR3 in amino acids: CASSQAGVSNQPQHF. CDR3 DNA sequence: TGCGCCAGCAGCCAAGCAGGGGTAAGCAATCAGCCCCAGCATTTT.